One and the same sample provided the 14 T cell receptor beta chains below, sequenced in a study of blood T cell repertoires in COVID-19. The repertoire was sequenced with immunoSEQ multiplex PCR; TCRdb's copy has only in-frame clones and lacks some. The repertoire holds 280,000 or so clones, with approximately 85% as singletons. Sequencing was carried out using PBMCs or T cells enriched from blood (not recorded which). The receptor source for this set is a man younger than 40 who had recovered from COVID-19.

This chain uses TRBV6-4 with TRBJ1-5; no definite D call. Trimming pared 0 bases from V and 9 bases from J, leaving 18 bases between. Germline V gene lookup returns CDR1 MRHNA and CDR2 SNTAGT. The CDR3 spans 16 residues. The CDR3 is CASSDSNSGRDLPQHF. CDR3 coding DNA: TGTGCCAGCAGTGACTCGAATAGCGGTAGGGATCTGCCCCAGCATTTT.

The CDR3 DNA is TGTGCCAGCAGACTAGCGGGGGCGTACGAGCAGTACTTC. This translates into CASRLAGAYEQYF. The chain links TRBV3-1 (or the pseudogene TRBV3-2) to TRBJ2-7, with TRBD2 matching 11 bases. V shed 6 bases, J shed 4 bases, and the junction held 2 bases outside the gene matches. The CDR3 runs 13 residues. Looked up from germline, CDR1 is LGHDT and CDR2 is YNNKEL (reference sequence).

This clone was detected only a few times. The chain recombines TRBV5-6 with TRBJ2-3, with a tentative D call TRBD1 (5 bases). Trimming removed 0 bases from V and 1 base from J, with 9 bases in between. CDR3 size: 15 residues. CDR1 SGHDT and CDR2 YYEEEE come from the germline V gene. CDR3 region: CASSLGAGRTDTQYF. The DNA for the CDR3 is TGTGCCAGCAGCTTGGGAGCAGGGCGCACAGATACGCAGTATTTT.

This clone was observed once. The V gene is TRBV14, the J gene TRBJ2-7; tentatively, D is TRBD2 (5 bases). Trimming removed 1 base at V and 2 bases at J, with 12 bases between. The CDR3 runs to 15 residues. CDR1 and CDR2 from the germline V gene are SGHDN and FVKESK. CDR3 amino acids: CASSQAGTGTYEQYF. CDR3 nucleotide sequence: TGTGCCAGCAGCCAAGCGGGCACGGGAACCTACGAGCAGTACTTC.

CDR3 coding DNA: TGCGCCAGCAGCTGGGCCGGGACAGGGGAAGAGACCCAGTACTTC. Encoded protein: CASSWAGTGEETQYF. The chain links TRBV5-1 to TRBJ2-5; TRBD1 matches at 10 bases. Losses at the gene ends were 3 bases for V and 3 bases for J; bases not matched to a gene: 5. The germline V gene has CDR1 SGHRS and CDR2 YFSETQ. This CDR3 has 15 residues.

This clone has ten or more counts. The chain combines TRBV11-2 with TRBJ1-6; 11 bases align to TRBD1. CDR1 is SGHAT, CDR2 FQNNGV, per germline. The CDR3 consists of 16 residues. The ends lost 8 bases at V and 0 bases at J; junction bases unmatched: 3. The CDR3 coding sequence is TGTGCCAGCGGGACAGGGGGTTTCTCCTATAATTCACCCCTCCACTTT. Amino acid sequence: CASGTGGFSYNSPLHF.

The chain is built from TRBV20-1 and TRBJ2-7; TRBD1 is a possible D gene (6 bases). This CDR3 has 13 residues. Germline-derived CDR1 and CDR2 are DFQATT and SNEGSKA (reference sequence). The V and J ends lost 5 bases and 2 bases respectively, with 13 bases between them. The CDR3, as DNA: TGCAGTGCTGGTGGGGACACAACCTACGAGCAGTACTTC. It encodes CSAGGDTTYEQYF.

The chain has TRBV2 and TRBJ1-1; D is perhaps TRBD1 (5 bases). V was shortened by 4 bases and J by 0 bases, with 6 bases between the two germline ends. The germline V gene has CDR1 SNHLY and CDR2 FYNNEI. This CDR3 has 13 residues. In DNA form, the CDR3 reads TGTGCCAGCAGTGGGGGCGTGAACACTGAAGCTTTCTTT. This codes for CASSGGVNTEAFF.

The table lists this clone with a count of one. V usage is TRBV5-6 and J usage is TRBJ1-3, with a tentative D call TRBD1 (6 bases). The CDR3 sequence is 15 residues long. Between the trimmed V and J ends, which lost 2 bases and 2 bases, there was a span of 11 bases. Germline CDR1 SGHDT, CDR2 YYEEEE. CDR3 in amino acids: CASSFAGAPGNTIYF. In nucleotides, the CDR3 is TGTGCCAGCAGCTTTGCGGGGGCTCCTGGAAACACCATATATTTT.

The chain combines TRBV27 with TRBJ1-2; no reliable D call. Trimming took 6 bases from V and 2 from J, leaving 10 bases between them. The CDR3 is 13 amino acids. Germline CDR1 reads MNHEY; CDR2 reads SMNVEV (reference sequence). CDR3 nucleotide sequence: TGTGCCAGCAGATTTAACAGCAACTATGGCTACACCTTC. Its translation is CASRFNSNYGYTF.

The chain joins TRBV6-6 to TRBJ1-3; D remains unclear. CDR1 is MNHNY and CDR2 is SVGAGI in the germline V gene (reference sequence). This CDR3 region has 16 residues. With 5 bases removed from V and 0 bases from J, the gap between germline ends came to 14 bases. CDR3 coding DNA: TGTGCCAGCAGTCCCCGACGGGGATTCTCTGGAAACACCATATATTTT. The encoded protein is CASSPRRGFSGNTIYF.

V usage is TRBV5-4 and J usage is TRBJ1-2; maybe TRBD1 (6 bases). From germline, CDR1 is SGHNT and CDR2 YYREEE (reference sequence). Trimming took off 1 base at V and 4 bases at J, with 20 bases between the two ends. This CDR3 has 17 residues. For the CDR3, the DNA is TGTGCCAGCAGCTTGAACAGGGCCCTAGGGGTCCGCTATGGCTACACCTTC. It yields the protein CASSLNRALGVRYGYTF.

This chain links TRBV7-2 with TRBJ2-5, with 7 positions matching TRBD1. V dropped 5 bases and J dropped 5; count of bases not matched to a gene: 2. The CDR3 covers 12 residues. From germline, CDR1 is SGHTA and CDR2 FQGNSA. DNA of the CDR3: TGTGCCAGCAGCGTGGACAGGGAGACCCAGTACTTC. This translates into CASSVDRETQYF.

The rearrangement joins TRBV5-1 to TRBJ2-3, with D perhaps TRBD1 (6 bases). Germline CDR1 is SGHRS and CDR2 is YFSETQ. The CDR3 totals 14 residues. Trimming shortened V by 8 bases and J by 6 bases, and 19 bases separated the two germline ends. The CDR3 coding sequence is TGCGCCAGTTCCCCCGGGCAGGGGCTTGATACGCAGTATTTT. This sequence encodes CASSPGQGLDTQYF.